This TCR beta chain is from a study of cytotoxic CD8 clonotypes in ibrutinib-treated CLL. Study-wide background: Overall, 25 or so responses were partial and 2 complete; following median about 70 months, approximately 15 patients stayed remitted and 12 progressed. Study-level results: The study found clonality rose at ibrutinib response, then fell toward baseline at progression. Timing of sampling differed between sustained-remission and progressing patients.

With respect to this clone: The antigen remains unidentified.

This table comes from immunoSEQ multiplex PCR, and its TCRdb copy is limited to in-frame clones, with some not included. The sample lists a few hundred thousand clones, 67% occurring once. Germline-derived CDR1 and CDR2 are SQVTM and ANQGSEA. The germline V and J ends were trimmed by 5 bases and 4 bases, with 14 bases remaining between them. This CDR3 has 13 amino acids. Sample: PBMCs, taken after 36 months of ibrutinib treatment. This TCR came from a human donor with chronic lymphocytic leukemia. The J gene is TRBJ1-2, the V gene TRBV29-1; D is unclear. Here the CDR3 DNA reads TGCAGCGTTCCCGTGGTCCCGGGCTATGGCTACACCTTC. Protein sequence: CSVPVVPGYGYTF.